A single sample is the source of the 4 T cell receptor beta chains below, sequenced in a study of blood T cell repertoires in COVID-19. The table came from immunoSEQ multiplex PCR; TCRdb's copy has only in-frame clones and leaves some out. The data contain more than 80,000 clones, around 87% of them singletons. The specimen was peripheral blood. Every receptor here comes from a man in his forties or fifties with acute or convalescent COVID-19.

This sequence joins TRBV11-3 and TRBJ2-1, with D unresolved. This CDR3 contains 14 residues. V lost 1 base and J 5 bases, leaving 9 bases between the germline ends. Germline values: CDR1 SGHNT, CDR2 YENEEA. CDR3 DNA: TGTGCCAGCAGCTTAGGCCCCAACAACAATGAGCAGTTCTTC. This sequence encodes CASSLGPNNNEQFF.

V and J are TRBV4-2 and TRBJ2-5, with 8 bases matching TRBD2. The CDR3 consists of 14 residues. The J segment lost 0 bases and the V segment lost 6 bases, leaving 3 bases of the junction unmatched. The germline gives CDR1 LGHNA, CDR2 YNFKEQ. CDR3 protein: CASSGGGYQETQYF. CDR3 bases: TGTGCCAGCAGTGGCGGGGGGTACCAAGAGACCCAGTACTTC.

The chain recombines TRBV30 with TRBJ1-1; D might be TRBD1 (6 bases). The germline CDR1 and CDR2 sequences are GTSNPN and SVGIG (reference sequence). The CDR3 is 14 amino acids. Trimming shortened V by 8 bases and J by 1 base, and 17 bases separated the two germline ends. This CDR3 is CAHGMDSQNTEAFF. In nucleotides, the CDR3 is TGTGCCCATGGCATGGACAGCCAGAACACTGAAGCTTTCTTT.

The rearrangement links TRBV11-2 to TRBJ2-3; 7 bases match TRBD1. In germline, CDR1 is SGHAT, CDR2 FQNNGV. V was pared by 1 base and J by 4 bases, with 5 bases of the junction left unmatched. The CDR3 has 15 residues. The CDR3, as DNA: TGTGCCAGCAGCTTAGTACAGGGGTGGGCAGATACGCAGTATTTT. It encodes CASSLVQGWADTQYF.